The clone carrying this TCR beta chain was found a few times. As yet, its antigen is unknown. The J segment lost 5 bases and the V segment lost 6 bases, leaving 5 bases of the junction unmatched. The CDR3 is 14 residues long. In germline, CDR1 is MNHEY, CDR2 SVGAGI. TCRdb re-called the multiplex PCR reads through MiXCR, storing one row per CDR3 protein. The sample records around 25,000 distinct CDR3 sequences, about 24% being singletons. The data originate from a study of breast tumors, draining lymph nodes, adjacent tissues. Regarding the study as a whole: Findings are consistent with lymph node origin and intratumoral expansion of most tumor T cells. The lymph node origin of tumor T cells was framed as consistent with a hypothesis, not demonstrated. Tumor repertoires ranked between lymph nodes and nontumor tissue in diversity, with V and J gene preferences.

The specimen sequenced was breast tumor tissue. The receptor was derived from a female donor with breast cancer. Some clones in this sample may be carry-over from other donors' samples. V gene TRBV6-5 combines with J gene TRBJ1-5; 9 bases match TRBD1. CDR3 sequence reads: CASSQGQGYQPQHF. CDR3 coding DNA: TGTGCCAGCAGCCAGGGACAGGGATATCAGCCCCAGCATTTT.